The entry below describes one T cell receptor (beta chain). Its antigen remains unknown. This entry is derived from a study of cytomegalovirus exposure and HLA in healthy donors. As for the study in general: T cells numbering about 180 million yielded 100 million to 120 million unique TCR beta sequences in an earlier analysis. Points from the study as a whole: The only immune exposure information that was available was CMV serostatus.

This CDR3 is built from 13 residues. CDR1 KGHSH and CDR2 LQKENI come from the germline V gene. The study ran its PCR with 60 Vbeta and 13 Jbeta primers. Profiled with immunoSEQ multiplex PCR; TCRdb holds only in-frame clones, not every one. The sample holds roughly 69,000 clones; 60% to 75% are singletons and the top ten take about 14%. Material for sequencing was PBMCs. The chain has TRBV18 and TRBJ2-5; D might be TRBD2 (5 bases). The closer fit of TRBJ2-7 to the DNA end suggests the J call may be wrong. The sequence was collected from a male donor in good health and CMV-seropositive. CDR3 residues: CASSPPTKDEQYF. The CDR3 coding sequence is TGTGCCAGCTCACCACCGACTAAGGACGAGCAGTACTTC.